Here is one T cell receptor beta chain with its context. V gave up 5 bases and J gave up 4 bases, with 6 bases separating them. The CDR3 is 12 residues long. Germline assignment: CDR1 LGHNT and CDR2 FRNRAP. Sorting based on CD45RO/CCR7/CD25/CD127/CD95/CD27 separated CD4+ naive, central memory, regulatory and stem cell-like memory cells. The data belong to a study of beta chain features in type 1 diabetes. About the research overall: Patients shared similar age, gender and cell yields with healthy donors.

Expressed TCRB transcripts were sequenced because the isolated RNA had all been reverse transcribed beforehand. Assay used: immunoSEQ multiplex PCR; TCRdb lists only in-frame clones, some missing. The sample holds just over 600,000 clones, about 16% seen once. The rearrangement links TRBV12-5 to TRBJ2-1, with D tentatively TRBD1 (5 bases). The receptor's source is a young man in good health. The sequenced material came from naive CD4+ T cells from blood. The CDR3 here is CASGGAYNEQFF. CDR3 DNA: TGTGCTAGTGGTGGGGCTTACAATGAGCAGTTCTTC.